This TCR beta chain was identified in a study of blood T cell repertoires in COVID-19. As for the study in general: Samples taken during acute and convalescent COVID-19 were collected in the United States, Italy and Spain. Sources were T cells, B-cell-depleted T cells, or PBMCs; the material itself was cDNA or gDNA.

The CDR3 totals 14 residues. CDR1 is SGHRS, CDR2 YFSETQ, per germline. V lost 4 bases to trimming and J lost 4 bases, with 11 bases between them. Assay: immunoSEQ multiplex PCR; the TCRdb copy retains only in-frame clones and omits some. The sample holds 55,000 to 75,000 clones, approximately 84% seen once. This TCR was recovered from a man older than 75 with COVID-19, enrolled during active disease. Sequences were obtained from peripheral blood. This chain joins TRBV5-1 and TRBJ2-2; D perhaps matches TRBD2 (6 bases). The CDR3 is CASSTTSSTGELFF. The CDR3 bases are TGCGCCAGCAGCACTACTAGCAGCACCGGGGAGCTGTTTTTT.